This is a list of T cell receptor beta chains from one sample in a study of T cell repertoires in cytomegalovirus infection. MiXCR, applied by TCRdb to the reads, yields one record per CDR3 protein. The table has 300,000 or so distinct CDR3 sequences, around 9.6% seen once; the top ten hold over 2.5%. The sample consisted of PBMCs. All receptors come from a human donor in good health (CMV status not recorded). Some clones in this sample may be carry-over from other donors' samples. CDR3s include the opening cysteine and the closing phenylalanine or tryptophan. The D gene is left open where the match is weak. The size field is filled for only some rows; it gives once, few, many or a size class.

v_call: TRBV19
j_call: TRBJ1-1
clone_size: many
d_call: .
cdr3_nt: TGTGCCAGTACCCTTAAGAACACTGAAGCTTTCTTT
cdr3_aa: CASTLKNTEAFF

v_call: TRBV20-1
j_call: TRBJ2-1
clone_size: .
d_call: TRBD2
cdr3_nt: TGCAGTGCCCAGGGCGGGGGGGCCTACAATGAGCAGTTCTTC
cdr3_aa: CSAQGGGAYNEQFF

v_call: TRBV12-5
j_call: TRBJ2-2
clone_size: many
d_call: .
cdr3_nt: TGTGCTAGTGCTCGGGGAGTCGGGGAGCTGTTTTTT
cdr3_aa: CASARGVGELFF

v_call: TRBV20-1
j_call: TRBJ1-1
clone_size: many
d_call: .
cdr3_nt: TGCAGTGCTAGGGCCGGGCGGGCGAACACTGAAGCTTTCTTT
cdr3_aa: CSARAGRANTEAFF

v_call: TRBV7-2
j_call: TRBJ2-2
clone_size: many
d_call: .
cdr3_nt: TGTGCCAGCAGCTTCCGGGGTCCCAACACCGGGGAGCTGTTTTTT
cdr3_aa: CASSFRGPNTGELFF

v_call: TRBV7-2
j_call: TRBJ2-7
clone_size: many
d_call: .
cdr3_nt: TGTGCCAGCAGTCCTCAGGTCTACGAGCAGTACTTC
cdr3_aa: CASSPQVYEQYF

v_call: TRBV12-3/TRBV12-4
j_call: TRBJ1-2
clone_size: many
d_call: .
cdr3_nt: TGTGCCAGCAGTTTCGCCCGCCGCAGGGGATATGGCTACACCTTC
cdr3_aa: CASSFARRRGYGYTF

v_call: TRBV7-2
j_call: TRBJ1-2
clone_size: many
d_call: TRBD1
cdr3_nt: TGTGCCATCAAGGACAGGGTGGATGGCTACACCTTC
cdr3_aa: CAIKDRVDGYTF

v_call: TRBV4-1
j_call: TRBJ2-7
clone_size: many
d_call: TRBD2
cdr3_nt: TGCGCCAGCAGTCCGGGGGAGGGGACGGTGTACGAGCAGTACTTC
cdr3_aa: CASSPGEGTVYEQYF

v_call: TRBV20-1
j_call: TRBJ1-5
clone_size: many
d_call: .
cdr3_nt: TGCAGTGCTATAGATGAACGCCTGGGGCTTGATCAGCCCCAGCATTTT
cdr3_aa: CSAIDERLGLDQPQHF

v_call: TRBV28
j_call: TRBJ2-1
clone_size: many
d_call: TRBD1
cdr3_nt: TGTGCCAGCCGCCAGGACAGGGCCCCCTACAATGAGCAGTTCTTC
cdr3_aa: CASRQDRAPYNEQFF

v_call: TRBV29-1
j_call: TRBJ1-2
clone_size: many
d_call: TRBD1
cdr3_nt: TGCAGCGGGCGACAGGGGGCGAGGGGCTACACCTTC
cdr3_aa: CSGRQGARGYTF

v_call: TRBV23-1
j_call: TRBJ2-5
clone_size: .
d_call: .
cdr3_nt: TGCGCCAGCAGTCAATTGGTCCAAGAGACCCAGTACTTC
cdr3_aa: CASSQLVQETQYF

v_call: TRBV20-1
j_call: TRBJ2-5
clone_size: .
d_call: TRBD2
cdr3_nt: TGCAGTGCGAAGCCCGGGACTAGAGGGGGGGCGGCGGAGACCCAGTACTTC
cdr3_aa: CSAKPGTRGGAAETQYF

v_call: TRBV19
j_call: TRBJ2-7
clone_size: few
d_call: TRBD1
cdr3_nt: TGTGCCAGTAGCCCCGACAGGGCATTATACGAGCAGTACTTC
cdr3_aa: CASSPDRALYEQYF

v_call: TRBV19
j_call: TRBJ1-2
clone_size: many
d_call: .
cdr3_nt: TGTGCCAGTAGTATTACAGCAGGCCGTCATAACTATGGCTACACCTTC
cdr3_aa: CASSITAGRHNYGYTF

v_call: TRBV7-9
j_call: TRBJ2-1
clone_size: many
d_call: .
cdr3_nt: TGTGCCAGCACCTCTGACCCTAGGAATGAGCAGTTCTTC
cdr3_aa: CASTSDPRNEQFF

v_call: TRBV11-1
j_call: TRBJ1-2
clone_size: many
d_call: TRBD1
cdr3_nt: TGTGCCAGCAGCCGCGCGGGACAGCCGGCTAACTATGGCTACACCTTC
cdr3_aa: CASSRAGQPANYGYTF

v_call: TRBV14
j_call: TRBJ2-1
clone_size: few
d_call: .
cdr3_nt: TGTGCCAGCAGCCAAGATCAAGGCCGGGATGAGCAGTTCTTC
cdr3_aa: CASSQDQGRDEQFF

v_call: TRBV7-2
j_call: TRBJ1-2
clone_size: many
d_call: .
cdr3_nt: TGTGCCAGCAGCTTCCCGCAGGGGACCGGCTACACCTTC
cdr3_aa: CASSFPQGTGYTF

v_call: TRBV29-1
j_call: TRBJ1-2
clone_size: few
d_call: TRBD1
cdr3_nt: TGCAGCGTTGGGGACAGGGCACAGTATGGCTACACCTTC
cdr3_aa: CSVGDRAQYGYTF

v_call: TRBV29-1
j_call: TRBJ1-1
clone_size: .
d_call: .
cdr3_nt: TGCAGCGGGAGAGTCGGGGGTGAAGCTTTCTTT
cdr3_aa: CSGRVGGEAFF

v_call: TRBV7-6
j_call: TRBJ2-7
clone_size: many
d_call: TRBD1
cdr3_nt: TGTGCCAGCAGCCAAGGACAGGCATCCTACGAGCAGTACTTC
cdr3_aa: CASSQGQASYEQYF

v_call: TRBV7-9
j_call: TRBJ2-1
clone_size: many
d_call: TRBD2
cdr3_nt: TGTGCCAGCAGCTTAGGACCCGGCGGGGGGCTCTCCGATGAGCAGTTCTTC
cdr3_aa: CASSLGPGGGLSDEQFF

v_call: TRBV12-3/TRBV12-4
j_call: TRBJ1-1
clone_size: .
d_call: .
cdr3_nt: TGTGCCAGCAGGATCCAGGGTTTGGGAACTTTCTTT
cdr3_aa: CASRIQGLGTFF

v_call: TRBV19
j_call: TRBJ2-3
clone_size: .
d_call: TRBD1
cdr3_nt: TGTGCCAGTACCCCGACAGGGTTCACAGATACGCAGTATTTT
cdr3_aa: CASTPTGFTDTQYF

v_call: TRBV6-4
j_call: TRBJ2-1
clone_size: .
d_call: TRBD1
cdr3_nt: TGTGCCAGCAGTGACACAGGGGGCTCCTACAATGAGCAGTTCTTC
cdr3_aa: CASSDTGGSYNEQFF

v_call: TRBV20-1
j_call: TRBJ1-1
clone_size: .
d_call: .
cdr3_nt: TGCAGTGCTAAGGAAACGGGGACTGAAGCTTTCTTT
cdr3_aa: CSAKETGTEAFF

v_call: TRBV5-5
j_call: TRBJ1-2
clone_size: .
d_call: TRBD1
cdr3_nt: TGTGCCAGCAGCTTTGATTGGACAGGGGGCTATAACTATGGCTACACCTTC
cdr3_aa: CASSFDWTGGYNYGYTF

v_call: TRBV28
j_call: TRBJ2-3
clone_size: many
d_call: TRBD1
cdr3_nt: TGTGCCAGCAGTCCGGGACAGGACTGGGGAGGTACGCAGTATTTT
cdr3_aa: CASSPGQDWGGTQYF

v_call: TRBV6-6
j_call: TRBJ1-2
clone_size: .
d_call: .
cdr3_nt: TGTGCCAGCAGTTACTCGAGGGGGGAGTATGGCTACACCTTC
cdr3_aa: CASSYSRGEYGYTF

v_call: TRBV20-1
j_call: TRBJ2-1
clone_size: few
d_call: TRBD1
cdr3_nt: TGCAGTGGAGGGGGCCACAATGAGCAGTTCTTC
cdr3_aa: CSGGGHNEQFF

v_call: TRBV2
j_call: TRBJ2-2
clone_size: many
d_call: .
cdr3_nt: TGTGCCAGCAGGGCGGGCCCACACACCGGGGAGCTGTTTTTT
cdr3_aa: CASRAGPHTGELFF

v_call: TRBV25-1
j_call: TRBJ2-3
clone_size: many
d_call: .
cdr3_nt: TGTGCCAGCAGTTCACAGGGTGGGACGCAGTATTTT
cdr3_aa: CASSSQGGTQYF

v_call: TRBV28
j_call: TRBJ2-5
clone_size: many
d_call: .
cdr3_nt: TGTGCCAGCAGTTTAACACTAGCCGAGACCCAGTACTTC
cdr3_aa: CASSLTLAETQYF

v_call: TRBV4-1
j_call: TRBJ1-3
clone_size: .
d_call: .
cdr3_nt: TGCGCCAGCAGCCAACGGTTAACTGGAAACACCATATATTTT
cdr3_aa: CASSQRLTGNTIYF

v_call: TRBV7-9
j_call: TRBJ1-5
clone_size: many
d_call: .
cdr3_nt: TGTGCCAGCTCTGGGGGACTACGAAGCAATCAGCCCCAGCATTTT
cdr3_aa: CASSGGLRSNQPQHF

v_call: TRBV20-1
j_call: TRBJ2-3
clone_size: few
d_call: .
cdr3_nt: TGCAGTGCTAGACCGCGAGGGGCCGGAAAACCTAGCACAGATACGCAGTATTTT
cdr3_aa: CSARPRGAGKPSTDTQYF

v_call: TRBV12-3/TRBV12-4
j_call: TRBJ2-1
clone_size: .
d_call: .
cdr3_nt: TGTGCCAGCAGTTCCTACGGACTGCTCACTGAGCAGTTCTTC
cdr3_aa: CASSSYGLLTEQFF

v_call: TRBV6-5
j_call: TRBJ2-5
clone_size: .
d_call: .
cdr3_nt: TGTGCCAGCAGTTACACACAGAGCCAAGAGACCCAGTACTTC
cdr3_aa: CASSYTQSQETQYF

v_call: TRBV7-9
j_call: TRBJ1-1
clone_size: many
d_call: .
cdr3_nt: TGTGCCAGCAGCTCAAAGGGGGGCATAGGGAACACTGAAGCTTTCTTT
cdr3_aa: CASSSKGGIGNTEAFF

v_call: TRBV3-1
j_call: TRBJ1-1
clone_size: many
d_call: .
cdr3_nt: TGTGCCAGCAGCCAGACGGTCACGAACACTGAAGCTTTCTTT
cdr3_aa: CASSQTVTNTEAFF

v_call: TRBV11-2
j_call: TRBJ2-4
clone_size: many
d_call: TRBD1
cdr3_nt: TGTGCCAGCAGCGAGGGGACAGTTCTTACCAAAAACATTCAGTACTTC
cdr3_aa: CASSEGTVLTKNIQYF

v_call: TRBV29-1
j_call: TRBJ1-2
clone_size: .
d_call: .
cdr3_nt: TGCAGCGTGATAGACGGGGGAAACTATGGCTACACCTTC
cdr3_aa: CSVIDGGNYGYTF

v_call: TRBV20-1
j_call: TRBJ2-3
clone_size: many
d_call: TRBD2
cdr3_nt: TGCAGTGCTACCCTAGCGGGGGCGTTACGCGCGCAGTATTTT
cdr3_aa: CSATLAGALRAQYF